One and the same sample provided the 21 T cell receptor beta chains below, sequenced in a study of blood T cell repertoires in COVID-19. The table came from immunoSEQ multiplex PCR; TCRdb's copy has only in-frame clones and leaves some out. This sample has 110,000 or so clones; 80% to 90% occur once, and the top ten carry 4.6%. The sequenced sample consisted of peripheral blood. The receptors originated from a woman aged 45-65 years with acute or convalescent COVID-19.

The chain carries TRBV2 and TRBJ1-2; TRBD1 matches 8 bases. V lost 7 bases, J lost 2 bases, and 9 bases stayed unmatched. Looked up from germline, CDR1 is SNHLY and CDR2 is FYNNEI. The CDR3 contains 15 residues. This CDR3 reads CASTPGQGLNYGYTF. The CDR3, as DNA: TGTGCCAGCACCCCCGGACAGGGCCTGAACTATGGCTACACCTTC.

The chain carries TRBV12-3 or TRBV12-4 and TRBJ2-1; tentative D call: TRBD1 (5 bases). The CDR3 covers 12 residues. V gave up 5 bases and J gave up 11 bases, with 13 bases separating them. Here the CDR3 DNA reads TGTGCCAGCAGTCCCAGGGCGATCCAGCAGTTCTTC. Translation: CASSPRAIQQFF.

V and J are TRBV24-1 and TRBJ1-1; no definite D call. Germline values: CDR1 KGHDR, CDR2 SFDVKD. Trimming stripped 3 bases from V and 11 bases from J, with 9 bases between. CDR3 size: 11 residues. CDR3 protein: CATSDGGPAFF. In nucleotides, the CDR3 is TGTGCCACCAGTGATGGTGGCCCCGCTTTCTTT.

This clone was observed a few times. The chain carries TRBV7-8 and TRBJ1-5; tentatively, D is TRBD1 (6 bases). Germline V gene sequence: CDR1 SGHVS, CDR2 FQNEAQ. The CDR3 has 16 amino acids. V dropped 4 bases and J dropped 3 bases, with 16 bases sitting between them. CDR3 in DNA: TGTGCCAGCAGCTCCCGTACGGACAGATACAATCAGCCCCAGCATTTT. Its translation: CASSSRTDRYNQPQHF. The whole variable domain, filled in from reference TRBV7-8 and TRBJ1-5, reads GAGVSQSPRYKVAKRGQDVALRCDPISGHVSLFWYQQALGQGPEFLTYFQNEAQLDKSGLPSDRFFAERPEGSVSTLKIQRTQQEDSAVYLCASSSRTDRYNQPQHFGDGTRLSIL.

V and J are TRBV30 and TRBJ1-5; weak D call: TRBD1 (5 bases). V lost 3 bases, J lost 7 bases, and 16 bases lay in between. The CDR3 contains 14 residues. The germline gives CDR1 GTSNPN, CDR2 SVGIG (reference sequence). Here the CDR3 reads CAWSIQGAGQPQHF. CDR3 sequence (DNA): TGTGCCTGGAGCATCCAGGGAGCGGGGCAGCCCCAGCATTTT.

The CDR3 DNA is TGTGCCAGCAGCTTTGGGACAGAAAATGAAAAACTGTTTTTT. This encodes CASSFGTENEKLFF. The J gene is TRBJ1-4, the V gene TRBV5-4, with 7 bases fitting TRBD1. The V gene's germline CDR1 is SGHNT and CDR2 YYREEE (reference sequence). The V gene end was trimmed by 2 bases and the J gene end by 5 bases; junction bases not matched to a gene: 3. CDR3 length equals 14 residues.

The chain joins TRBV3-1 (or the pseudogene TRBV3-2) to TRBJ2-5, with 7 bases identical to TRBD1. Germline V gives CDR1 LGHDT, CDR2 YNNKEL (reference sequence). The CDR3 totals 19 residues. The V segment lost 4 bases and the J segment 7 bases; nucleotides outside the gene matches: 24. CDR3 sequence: CASSRKKEVGTVQLRTQYF. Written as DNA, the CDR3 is TGTGCCAGCAGCCGAAAAAAAGAAGTCGGGACAGTCCAGTTGAGGACCCAGTACTTC.

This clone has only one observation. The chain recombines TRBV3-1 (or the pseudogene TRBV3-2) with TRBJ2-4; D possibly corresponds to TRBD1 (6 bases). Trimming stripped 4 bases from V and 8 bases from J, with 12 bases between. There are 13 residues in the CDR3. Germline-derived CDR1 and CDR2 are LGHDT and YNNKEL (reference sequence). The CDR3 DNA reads TGTGCCAGCAGCCCCACAGGGTTAGACATTCAGTACTTC. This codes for CASSPTGLDIQYF.

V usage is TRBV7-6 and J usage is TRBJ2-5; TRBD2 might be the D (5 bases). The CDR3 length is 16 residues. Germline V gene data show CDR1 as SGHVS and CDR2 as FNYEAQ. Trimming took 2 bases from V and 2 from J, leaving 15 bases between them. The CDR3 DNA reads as TGTGCCAGCAGCTTAACTCGGGCTAGCCTACAAGAGACCCAGTACTTC. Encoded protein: CASSLTRASLQETQYF.

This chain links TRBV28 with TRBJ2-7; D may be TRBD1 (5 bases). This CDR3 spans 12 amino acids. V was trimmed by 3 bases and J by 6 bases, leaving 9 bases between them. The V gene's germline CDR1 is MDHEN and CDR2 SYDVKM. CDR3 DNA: TGTGCCAGCAGTTTTGGGGCCGTCGAGCAGTACTTC. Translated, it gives CASSFGAVEQYF.

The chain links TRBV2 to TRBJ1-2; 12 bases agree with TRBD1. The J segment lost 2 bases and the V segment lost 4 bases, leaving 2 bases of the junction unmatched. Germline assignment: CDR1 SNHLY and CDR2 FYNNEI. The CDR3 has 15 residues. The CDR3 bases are TGTGCCAGCAGTGGGGGGACAGGGGGCAACTATGGCTACACCTTC. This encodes CASSGGTGGNYGYTF.

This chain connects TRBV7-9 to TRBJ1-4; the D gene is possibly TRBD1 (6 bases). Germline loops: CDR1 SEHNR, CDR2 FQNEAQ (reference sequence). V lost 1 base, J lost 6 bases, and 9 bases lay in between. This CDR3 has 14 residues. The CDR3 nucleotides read TGTGCCAGCAGCTTAGGGACAGAGGATGAAAAACTGTTTTTT. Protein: CASSLGTEDEKLFF.

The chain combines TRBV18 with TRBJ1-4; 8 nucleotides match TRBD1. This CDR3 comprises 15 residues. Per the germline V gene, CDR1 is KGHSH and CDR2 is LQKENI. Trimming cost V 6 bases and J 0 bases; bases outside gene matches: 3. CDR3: CASSGGQATNEKLFF. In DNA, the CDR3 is TGTGCCAGCTCGGGGGGACAGGCAACTAATGAAAAACTGTTTTTT.

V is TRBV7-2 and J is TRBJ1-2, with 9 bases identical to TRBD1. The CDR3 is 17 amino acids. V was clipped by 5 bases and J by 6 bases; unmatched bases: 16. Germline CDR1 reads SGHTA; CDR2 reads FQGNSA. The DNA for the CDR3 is TGTGCCAGCAGCCCTCGGATCGGCGGGGACAGGGTGAATGGCTACACCTTC. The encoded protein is CASSPRIGGDRVNGYTF.

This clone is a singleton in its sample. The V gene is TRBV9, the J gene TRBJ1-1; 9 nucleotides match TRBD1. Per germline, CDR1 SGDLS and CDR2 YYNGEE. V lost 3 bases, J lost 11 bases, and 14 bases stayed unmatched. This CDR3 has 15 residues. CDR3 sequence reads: CASSDGTGSFLEAFF. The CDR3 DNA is TGTGCCAGCAGCGACGGGACAGGGAGTTTTCTCGAGGCTTTCTTT. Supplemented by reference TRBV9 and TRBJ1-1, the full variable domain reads DSGVTQTPKHLITATGQRVTLRCSPRSGDLSVYWYQQSLDQGLQFLIQYYNGEERAKGNILERFSAQQFPDLHSELNLSSLELGDSALYFCASSDGTGSFLEAFFGQGTRLTVV.

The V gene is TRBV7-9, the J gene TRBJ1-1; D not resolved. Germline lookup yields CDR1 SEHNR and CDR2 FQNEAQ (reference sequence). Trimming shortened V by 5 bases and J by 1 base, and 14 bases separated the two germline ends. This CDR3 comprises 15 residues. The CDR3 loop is CASSTLSNPNTEAFF. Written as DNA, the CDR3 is TGTGCCAGCAGCACCCTATCGAACCCGAACACTGAAGCTTTCTTT.

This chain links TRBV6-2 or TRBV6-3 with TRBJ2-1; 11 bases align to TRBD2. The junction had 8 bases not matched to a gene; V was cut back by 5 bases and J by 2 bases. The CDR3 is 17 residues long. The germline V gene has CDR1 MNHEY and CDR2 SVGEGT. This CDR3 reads CASSMIAGGNAYNEQFF. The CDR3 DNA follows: TGTGCCAGCAGTATGATAGCGGGGGGGAACGCCTACAATGAGCAGTTCTTC.

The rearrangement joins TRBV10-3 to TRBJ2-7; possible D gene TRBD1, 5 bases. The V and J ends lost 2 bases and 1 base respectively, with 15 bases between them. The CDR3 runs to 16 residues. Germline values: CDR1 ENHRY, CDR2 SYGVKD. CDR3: CAISEVQGFSSYEQYF. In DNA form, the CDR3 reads TGTGCCATCAGTGAGGTTCAGGGATTTTCTTCCTACGAGCAGTACTTC.

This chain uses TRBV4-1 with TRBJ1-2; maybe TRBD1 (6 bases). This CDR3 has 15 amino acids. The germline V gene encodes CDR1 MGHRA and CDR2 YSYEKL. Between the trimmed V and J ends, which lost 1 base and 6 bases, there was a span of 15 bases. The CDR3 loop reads CASSQGQQGLHGYTF. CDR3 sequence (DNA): TGCGCCAGCAGCCAAGGCCAACAGGGCCTCCATGGCTACACCTTC.

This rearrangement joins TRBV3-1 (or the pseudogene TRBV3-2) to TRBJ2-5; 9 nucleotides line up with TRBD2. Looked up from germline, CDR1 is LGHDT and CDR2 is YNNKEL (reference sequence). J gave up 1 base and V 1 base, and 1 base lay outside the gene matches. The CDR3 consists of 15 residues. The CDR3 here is CASSQASGVQETQYF. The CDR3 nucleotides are TGTGCCAGCAGCCAAGCTAGCGGGGTCCAAGAGACCCAGTACTTC.

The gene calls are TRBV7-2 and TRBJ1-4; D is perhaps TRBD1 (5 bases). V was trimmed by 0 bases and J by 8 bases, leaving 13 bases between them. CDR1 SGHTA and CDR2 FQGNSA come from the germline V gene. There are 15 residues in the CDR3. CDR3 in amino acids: CASSLALAGWEKLFF. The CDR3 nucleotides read TGTGCCAGCAGCTTAGCGCTGGCAGGGTGGGAAAAACTGTTTTTT.